These 3 T cell receptor beta chains were all obtained from the same sample, sequenced in a study of Tregs in tolerant kidney transplant recipients (dated by TCRdb to between 2018 and 2021). Library generation was performed with the immunoSEQ multiplex PCR assay. Imported from immuneACCESS, the table was reduced by TCRdb to in-frame sequences with V and J called. These copies leave out some clones; in studies compared against another copy, an unresolved V gene accounts for under half, and the cause of the remainder is not known. This sample is represented by hundreds of thousands of clones; roughly 84% of them were singletons. The ten most abundant clones make up over 0.5% of the sample. Sequenced: CD4+ T cells from blood. All receptors come from a human donor in good health.

The chain is built from TRBV19 and TRBJ2-7; D is ambiguous. V shed 5 bases and J shed 2 bases, with 13 bases lying between them. CDR1 is LNHDA and CDR2 is SQIVND in the germline V gene (reference sequence). The CDR3 totals 14 residues. The CDR3 region is CASSPMGSPYEQYF. The CDR3 DNA reads TGTGCCAGTAGTCCCATGGGCAGCCCCTACGAGCAGTACTTC.

The chain recombines TRBV29-1 with TRBJ1-1, with 11 nucleotides matching TRBD1. CDR1 SQVTM and CDR2 ANQGSEA come from the germline V gene. This CDR3 is built from 14 residues. The V gene end was trimmed by 6 bases and the J gene end by 3 bases; junction bases not matched to a gene: 6. CDR3 sequence (DNA): TGCAGCGTAGGTCGGGACAGGGGGTACACTGAAGCTTTCTTT. Translated: CSVGRDRGYTEAFF. Together with reference TRBV29-1 and TRBJ1-1, the CDR3 gives the full variable domain: SAVISQKPSRDICQRGTSLTIQCQVDSQVTMMFWYRQQPGQSLTLIATANQGSEATYESGFVIDKFPISRPNLTFSTLTVSNMSPEDSSIYLCSVGRDRGYTEAFFGQGTRLTVV.

This chain uses TRBV6-1 with TRBJ2-5, with D possibly being TRBD1 (6 bases). Trimming shortened V by 7 bases and J by 1 base, and 16 bases separated the two germline ends. The CDR3 loop spans 15 amino acids. CDR1 is MNHNS and CDR2 is SASEGT in the germline V gene. In DNA, the CDR3 is TGTGCCAGCACCCGAGGCCAGGGGCGCCAAGAGACCCAGTACTTC. It specifies CASTRGQGRQETQYF.